The 20 T cell receptor beta chains below all came from one sample that was sequenced in a study of T-cell memory formation after mild COVID-19. TCRdb re-called the 5' RACE reads through MiXCR, storing one row per CDR3 protein. This sample carries about 260,000 distinct CDR3 sequences, approximately 16% of them seen once, and the ten largest clones take approximately 20%. Sequenced sample: PBMCs or a T cell subset sorted from them (not recorded which). These receptors were taken from a man younger than 30 who had mild COVID-19 (a few samples of this study predate the infection). Cell type and time point are not known.

The chain combines TRBV4-3 with TRBJ1-1; D not certain. The germline V gene encodes CDR1 LGHNA and CDR2 YSLEER. The CDR3 consists of 13 residues. The ends were cut back, 0 bases at V and 11 bases at J, with 13 bases in the middle. The CDR3 nucleotides read TGCGCCAGCAGCCAAGATAGGTCGGGTTTGGCTTTCTTT. It translates to CASSQDRSGLAFF.

The chain joins TRBV12-3 or TRBV12-4 to TRBJ2-1, with TRBD2 identical over 7 bases. The CDR3 has 15 amino acids. After removal of 4 bases from V and 5 bases from J, the junction contained 8 bases not matched to a gene. The CDR3 sequence: CASSWGGAGNNEQFF. The CDR3 nucleotides read TGTGCCAGCAGTTGGGGGGGAGCAGGGAACAATGAGCAGTTCTTC.

This clonotype was seen a handful of times. The chain links TRBV12-3 or TRBV12-4 to TRBJ2-7; no clear D gene. The CDR3 has 14 amino acids. V lost 11 bases to trimming and J lost 5 bases, with 22 bases between them. Here the CDR3 reads CAGPPKFLTHEQYV. The CDR3 bases are TGTGCCGGGCCTCCGAAGTTTTTGACCCACGAGCAGTACGTC.

The chain joins TRBV29-1 to TRBJ1-2; 9 bases align to TRBD1. Trimming at V came to 0 bases and at J to 0 bases, leaving 8 bases not matched to a gene. CDR1 is SQVTM and CDR2 is ANQGSEA in the germline V gene. CDR3 size: 17 residues. The CDR3 sequence: CSVEDQGGTGSNYGYTF. The CDR3 DNA is TGCAGCGTTGAAGATCAAGGTGGGACAGGGTCTAACTATGGCTACACCTTC.

V gene TRBV7-9 combines with J gene TRBJ1-2; 9 bases align to TRBD1. CDR1 is SEHNR, CDR2 FQNEAQ, per germline (reference sequence). This CDR3 is 16 amino acids long. V dropped 10 bases and J dropped 1; count of bases not matched to a gene: 13. The DNA for the CDR3 is TGTGCCACTCGGATGGACAGGGGAGACAGTAACTATGGCTACACCTTC. It yields the protein CATRMDRGDSNYGYTF.

This clonotype showed up many times. The junction and the germline gene differ at one end; a read error may be behind it. The V gene is TRBV24-1, the J gene TRBJ2-1; D is undetermined. Germline V gene sequence: CDR1 KGHDR, CDR2 SFDVKD. The CDR3 sequence is 9 residues long. The DNA of the CDR3 is TGTGCCACCAGTGGCCCCTCGAACTTC. Translating gives CATSGPSNF.

The rearrangement links TRBV5-6 to TRBJ2-7, with D tentatively TRBD2 (5 bases). This CDR3 region has 13 residues. Germline values: CDR1 SGHDT, CDR2 YYEEEE. Trimming pared 3 bases from V and 0 bases from J, leaving 7 bases between. Here the CDR3 DNA reads TGTGCCAGCAGCTGGGCGGGCTCCTACGAGCAGTACGTC. Translated: CASSWAGSYEQYV.

This clonotype was detected a few times. The J gene is TRBJ2-7, the V gene TRBV3-1; 12 bases are shared with TRBD2. After removal of 3 bases from V and 4 bases from J, the junction contained 4 bases not matched to a gene. CDR3 length equals 15 residues. The germline CDR1 and CDR2 sequences are LGHDT and YNNKEL (reference sequence). The CDR3 bases are TGTGCCAGCAGCCACTCCGGGACTAGCGGGTACGAGCAGTACTTC. It codes for CASSHSGTSGYEQYF.

This chain links TRBV20-1 with TRBJ1-6, with D possibly TRBD1 on 5 matching bases. This CDR3 comprises 14 residues. V was shortened by 2 bases and J by 8 bases, with 13 bases between the two germline ends. Germline assignment: CDR1 DFQATT and CDR2 SNEGSKA (reference sequence). The CDR3 sequence: CSARLAGWHSPLHF. Here the CDR3 DNA reads TGCAGTGCTAGATTGGCAGGGTGGCATTCACCCCTCCACTTT.

The table lists this clonotype with a few counts. The chain recombines TRBV4-2 with TRBJ2-3, with 9 bases matching TRBD2. Germline values: CDR1 LGHNA, CDR2 YNFKEQ. V lost 1 base and J lost 4; bases outside the gene matches: 3. The CDR3 runs to 15 residues. The DNA of the CDR3 is TGTGCCAGCAGCCAAGCCGGGACTAGCCCAGATACGCAGTATTTT. Translation gives CASSQAGTSPDTQYF.

This sequence joins TRBV6-4 and TRBJ1-2; a possible D gene is TRBD1 (5 bases). From germline, CDR1 is MRHNA and CDR2 SNTAGT. This CDR3 has 14 amino acids. V was clipped by 4 bases and J by 14 bases, with 23 bases between them. Written as DNA, the CDR3 is TGTGCCAGCAGTGTCGAACGGGACGCCGGGGGTTATACCTTC. It specifies CASSVERDAGGYTF.

The chain recombines TRBV14 with TRBJ2-7, with TRBD2 as a possible D gene (5 bases). The germline V gene encodes CDR1 SGHDN and CDR2 FVKESK. The CDR3 consists of 13 residues. Between the trimmed V and J ends, which lost 4 bases and 7 bases, there was a span of 14 bases. CDR3 nucleotide sequence: TGTGCCAGCAGCCCCTTGGGAGCGAGGGAGCAGTACGTC. This gives the protein CASSPLGAREQYV.

This chain uses TRBV3-2 with TRBJ2-7; whether TRBD1, the table's D call, matches the DNA was not checked. TRBV3-2 is annotated as a pseudogene. The CDR3 length is 13 residues. The CDR3 spells CASGPGGCYEQYV. The CDR3 region has the DNA TGTGCCAGCGGACCAGGGGGCTGTTACGAGCAGTACGTC.

The CDR3 protein is CASSPRDNSYEQYF. The CDR3, as DNA: TGCGCCAGCAGCCCCCGGGACAACTCCTACGAGCAGTACTTC. The chain recombines TRBV5-1 with TRBJ2-7; D possibly corresponds to TRBD1 (6 bases). V shed 4 bases and J shed 0 bases, with 11 bases lying between them. The germline V gene encodes CDR1 SGHRS and CDR2 YFSETQ. The CDR3 length is 14 residues.

The table lists this clonotype with a few counts. This sequence joins TRBV12-3 or TRBV12-4 and TRBJ1-2; possibly TRBD1 for D (5 bases). The ends were cut back, 3 bases at V and 3 bases at J, with 8 bases in the middle. The CDR3 consists of 13 residues. CDR3 DNA: TGTGCCAGCAGTTTGCTAGGGGACTATGGCTACACCTTC. Translating gives CASSLLGDYGYTF.

This chain uses TRBV20-1 with TRBJ2-1, with 9 bases that match TRBD2. Germline CDR1 and CDR2: DFQATT and SNEGSKA (reference sequence). The CDR3 contains 16 residues. Germline trimming cut 5 bases from V and 2 bases from J; bases unmatched to any gene: 10. CDR3 amino acids: CSAATSGRGTYNEQFF. The DNA for the CDR3 is TGCAGTGCTGCCACTAGCGGGCGGGGGACCTACAATGAGCAGTTCTTC.

This sequence joins TRBV6-2 or TRBV6-3 and TRBJ2-3; D not resolved. The CDR3 loop spans 12 amino acids. Trimming stripped 6 bases from V and 6 bases from J, with 10 bases between. Germline V gives CDR1 MNHEY, CDR2 SVGEGT. The DNA of the CDR3 is TGTGCCAGCAGATCGACGGGTGATACGCAGTATTTT. This translates into CASRSTGDTQYF.

This clonotype was picked up a small number of times. V and J are TRBV12-3 or TRBV12-4 and TRBJ2-3, with a possible D match to TRBD2 (6 bases). V lost 6 bases and J 3 bases, leaving 16 bases between the germline ends. This CDR3 is built from 15 residues. The CDR3 here is CASSLWGGGTDTQYF. CDR3 nucleotides: TGTGCCAGCAGCCTATGGGGTGGGGGGACAGATACGCAGTATTTT.

The chain is built from TRBV6-1 and TRBJ2-5, with 7 bases that match TRBD1. The CDR3 consists of 16 residues. J gave up 1 base and V 6 bases, and 11 bases lay outside the gene matches. The germline CDR1 and CDR2 sequences are MNHNS and SASEGT. The CDR3 nucleotides read TGTGCCAGCAGCCGAGATTTGGGGACAGTCCAAGAGACCCAGTACTTC. Its protein is CASSRDLGTVQETQYF.

As DNA, the CDR3 is TGCAGTGCTAGCCCCCCCACCTCGAACACTGAAGCTTTCTTT. It codes for CSASPPTSNTEAFF. The V call is TRBV20-1, the J call TRBJ1-1; unclear D gene. CDR3 size: 14 residues. The germline V and J ends were trimmed by 3 bases and 1 base, with 12 bases remaining between them. Germline CDR1 is DFQATT and CDR2 is SNEGSKA (reference sequence).